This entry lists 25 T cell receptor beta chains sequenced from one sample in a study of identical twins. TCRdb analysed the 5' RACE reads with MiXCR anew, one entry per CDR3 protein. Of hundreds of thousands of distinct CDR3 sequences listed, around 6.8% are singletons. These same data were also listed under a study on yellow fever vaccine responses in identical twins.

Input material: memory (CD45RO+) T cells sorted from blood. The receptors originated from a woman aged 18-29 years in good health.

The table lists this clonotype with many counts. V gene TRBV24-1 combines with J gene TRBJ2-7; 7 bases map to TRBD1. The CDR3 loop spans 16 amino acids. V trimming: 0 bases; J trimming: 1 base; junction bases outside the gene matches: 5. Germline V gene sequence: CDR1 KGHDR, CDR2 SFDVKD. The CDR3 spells CATSDLRPGGSYEQYF. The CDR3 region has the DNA TGTGCCACCAGTGATTTGAGGCCAGGGGGATCCTACGAGCAGTACTTC.

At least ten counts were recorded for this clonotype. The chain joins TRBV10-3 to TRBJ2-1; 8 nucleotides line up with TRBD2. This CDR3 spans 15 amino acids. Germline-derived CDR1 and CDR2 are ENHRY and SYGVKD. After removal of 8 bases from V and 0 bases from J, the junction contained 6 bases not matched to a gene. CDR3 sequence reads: CAIQSAGGSYNEQFF. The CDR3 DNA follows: TGTGCCATCCAAAGTGCGGGGGGCTCCTACAATGAGCAGTTCTTC.

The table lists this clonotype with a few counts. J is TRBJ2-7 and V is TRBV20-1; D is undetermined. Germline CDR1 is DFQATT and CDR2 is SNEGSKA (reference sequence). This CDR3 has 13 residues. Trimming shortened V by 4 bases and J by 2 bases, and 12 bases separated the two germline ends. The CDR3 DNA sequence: TGCAGTGCTATAGACTGGCCTACCTACGAGCAGTACTTC. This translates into CSAIDWPTYEQYF.

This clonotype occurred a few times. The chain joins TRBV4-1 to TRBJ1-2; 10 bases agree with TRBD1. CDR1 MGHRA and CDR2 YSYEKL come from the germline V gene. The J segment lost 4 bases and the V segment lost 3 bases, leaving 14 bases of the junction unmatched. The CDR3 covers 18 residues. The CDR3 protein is CASSQDPDRGSAFYGYTF. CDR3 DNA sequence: TGCGCCAGCAGCCAGGACCCGGACAGGGGGTCAGCTTTCTATGGCTACACCTTC.

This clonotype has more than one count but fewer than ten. CDR3 in amino acids: CASSKAGTEAYEQYF. The CDR3 DNA reads TGTGCCAGCAGCAAAGCTGGGACGGAGGCCTACGAGCAGTACTTC. The J gene is TRBJ2-7, the V gene TRBV21-1; no check of the table's D call, TRBD1, against the DNA was made. TRBV21-1 is marked as a pseudogene. This CDR3 contains 15 residues.

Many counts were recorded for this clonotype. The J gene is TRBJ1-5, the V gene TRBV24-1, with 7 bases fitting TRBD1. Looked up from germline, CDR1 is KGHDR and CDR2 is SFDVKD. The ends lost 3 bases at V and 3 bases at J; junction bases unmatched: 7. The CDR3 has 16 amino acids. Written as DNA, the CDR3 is TGTGCCACCAGTGATCCGCGGGACAGCGACAATCAGCCCCAGCATTTT. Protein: CATSDPRDSDNQPQHF.

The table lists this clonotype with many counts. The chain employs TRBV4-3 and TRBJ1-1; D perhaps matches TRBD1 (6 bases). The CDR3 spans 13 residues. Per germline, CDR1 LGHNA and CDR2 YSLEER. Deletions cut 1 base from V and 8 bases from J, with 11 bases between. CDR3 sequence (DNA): TGCGCCAGCAGCCAAGCCGGCGACAGGGAAGCTTTCTTT. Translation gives CASSQAGDREAFF.

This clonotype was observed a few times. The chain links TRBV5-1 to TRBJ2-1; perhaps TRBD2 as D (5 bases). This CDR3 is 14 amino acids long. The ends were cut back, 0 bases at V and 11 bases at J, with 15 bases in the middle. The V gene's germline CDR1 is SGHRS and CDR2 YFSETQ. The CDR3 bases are TGCGCCAGCAGCTTGGCCGTGGGCGAGGGCAAGCAGTTCTTC. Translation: CASSLAVGEGKQFF.

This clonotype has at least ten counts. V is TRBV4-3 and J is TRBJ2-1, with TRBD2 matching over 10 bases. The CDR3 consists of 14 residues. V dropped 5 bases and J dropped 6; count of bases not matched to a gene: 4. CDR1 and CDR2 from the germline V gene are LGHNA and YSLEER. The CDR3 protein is CASSALAGANEQFF. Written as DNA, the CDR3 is TGCGCCAGCAGCGCGCTAGCGGGGGCCAATGAGCAGTTCTTC.

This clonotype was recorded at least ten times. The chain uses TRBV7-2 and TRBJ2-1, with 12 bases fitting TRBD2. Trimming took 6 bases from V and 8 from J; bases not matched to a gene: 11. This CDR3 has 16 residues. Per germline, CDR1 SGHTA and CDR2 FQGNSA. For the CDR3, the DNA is TGTGCCAGCAGTTCCCTAGCGGGGGGGCCCTTCGATGAGCAGTTCTTC. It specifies CASSSLAGGPFDEQFF.

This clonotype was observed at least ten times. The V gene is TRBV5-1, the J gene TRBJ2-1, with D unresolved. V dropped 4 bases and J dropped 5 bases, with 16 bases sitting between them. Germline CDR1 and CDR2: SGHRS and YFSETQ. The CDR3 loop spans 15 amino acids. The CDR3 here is CASSPTDRENNEQFF. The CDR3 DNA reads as TGCGCCAGCAGCCCTACCGATAGAGAAAACAATGAGCAGTTCTTC.

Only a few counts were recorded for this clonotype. The DNA of the CDR3 is TGTGCCAGCAGCTACAGGGTGGCGGACACTGAAGCTTTCTTT. It yields the protein CASSYRVADTEAFF. The V gene is TRBV5-5, the J gene TRBJ1-1; D is possibly TRBD1 (6 bases). Trimming removed 3 bases at V and 3 bases at J, with 12 bases between. Germline loops: CDR1 SGHKS, CDR2 YYEKEE (reference sequence). The CDR3 extends over 14 amino acids.

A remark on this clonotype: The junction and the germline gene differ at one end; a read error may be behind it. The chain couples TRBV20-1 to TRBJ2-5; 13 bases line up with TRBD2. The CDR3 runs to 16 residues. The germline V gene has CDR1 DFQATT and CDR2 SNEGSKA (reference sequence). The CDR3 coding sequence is TGCTGTGCTAGCCTACTAGCGGGAGGGCCCCAAGAGACCCAGTACTTC. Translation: CCASLLAGGPQETQYF.

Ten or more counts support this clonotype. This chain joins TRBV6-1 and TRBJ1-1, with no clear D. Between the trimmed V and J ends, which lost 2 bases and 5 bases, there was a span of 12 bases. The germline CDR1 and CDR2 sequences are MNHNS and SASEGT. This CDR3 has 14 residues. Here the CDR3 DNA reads TGTGCCAGCAGTGAACCATGGACGGGAACTGAAGCTTTCTTT. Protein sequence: CASSEPWTGTEAFF.

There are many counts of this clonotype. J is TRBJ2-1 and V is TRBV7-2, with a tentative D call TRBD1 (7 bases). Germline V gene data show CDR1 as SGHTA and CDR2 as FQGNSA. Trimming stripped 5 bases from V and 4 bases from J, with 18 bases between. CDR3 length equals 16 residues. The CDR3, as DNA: TGTGCCAGCAGCCAGGGGGGAGCGAACCGGTACAATGAGCAGTTCTTC. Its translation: CASSQGGANRYNEQFF.

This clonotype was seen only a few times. The CDR3 spells CASSFGEREQFF. The CDR3, as DNA: TGTGCCAGCAGCTTTGGGGAGCGGGAGCAGTTCTTC. V is TRBV11-2 and J is TRBJ2-1; weak D call: TRBD2 (5 bases). From germline, CDR1 is SGHAT and CDR2 FQNNGV. CDR3 size: 12 residues. Trimming removed 3 bases at V and 10 bases at J, with 10 bases between.

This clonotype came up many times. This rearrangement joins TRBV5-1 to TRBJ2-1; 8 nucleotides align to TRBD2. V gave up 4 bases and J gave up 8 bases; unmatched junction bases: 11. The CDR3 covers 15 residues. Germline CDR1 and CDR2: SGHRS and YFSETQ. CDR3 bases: TGCGCCAGCAGCACCGGGACTAGGTCCTGGGATGAGCAGTTCTTC. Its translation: CASSTGTRSWDEQFF. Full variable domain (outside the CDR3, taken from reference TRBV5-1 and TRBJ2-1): KAGVTQTPRYLIKTRGQQVTLSCSPISGHRSVSWYQQTPGQGLQFLFEYFSETQRNKGNFPGRFSGRQFSNSRSEMNVSTLELGDSALYLCASSTGTRSWDEQFFGPGTRLTVL.

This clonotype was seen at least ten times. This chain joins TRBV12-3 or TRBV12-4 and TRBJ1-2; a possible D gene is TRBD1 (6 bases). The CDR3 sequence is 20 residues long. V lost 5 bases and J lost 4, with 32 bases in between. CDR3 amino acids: CASSGGPRTKMYLVSYGYTF. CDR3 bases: TGTGCCAGCAGTGGGGGCCCTCGGACAAAAATGTACCTAGTATCCTATGGCTACACCTTC.

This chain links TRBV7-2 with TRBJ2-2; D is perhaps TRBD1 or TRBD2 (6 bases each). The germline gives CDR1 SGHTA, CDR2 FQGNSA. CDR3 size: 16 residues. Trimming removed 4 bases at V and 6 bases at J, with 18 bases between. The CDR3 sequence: CASSSRGGRKAGELFF. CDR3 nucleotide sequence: TGTGCCAGCAGCTCCCGAGGGGGGCGCAAAGCCGGGGAGCTGTTTTTT.

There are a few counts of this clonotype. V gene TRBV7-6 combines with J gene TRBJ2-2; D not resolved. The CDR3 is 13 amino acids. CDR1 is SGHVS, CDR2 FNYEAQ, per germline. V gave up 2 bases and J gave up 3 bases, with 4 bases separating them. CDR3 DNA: TGTGCCAGCAGCTTAATCCACACCGGGGAGCTGTTTTTT. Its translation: CASSLIHTGELFF.

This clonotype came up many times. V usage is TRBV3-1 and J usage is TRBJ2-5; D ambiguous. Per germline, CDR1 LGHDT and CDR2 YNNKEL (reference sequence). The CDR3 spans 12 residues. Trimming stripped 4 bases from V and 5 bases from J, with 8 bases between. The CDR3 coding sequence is TGTGCCAGCAGCCCTAAAGGCGAGACCCAGTACTTC. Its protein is CASSPKGETQYF.

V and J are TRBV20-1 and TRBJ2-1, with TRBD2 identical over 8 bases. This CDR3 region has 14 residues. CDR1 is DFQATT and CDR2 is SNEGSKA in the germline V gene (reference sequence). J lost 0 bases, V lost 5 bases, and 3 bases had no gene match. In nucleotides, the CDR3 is TGCAGTGCTCTTAGCGGGGACTCCTACAATGAGCAGTTCTTC. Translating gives CSALSGDSYNEQFF.

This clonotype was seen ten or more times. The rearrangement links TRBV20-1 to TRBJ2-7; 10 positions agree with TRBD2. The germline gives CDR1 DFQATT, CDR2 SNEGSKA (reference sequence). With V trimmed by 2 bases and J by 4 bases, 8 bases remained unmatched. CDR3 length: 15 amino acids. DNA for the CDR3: TGCAGTGCTAGATCGCTAGCGGGAGTTCTTTACGAGCAGTACTTC. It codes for CSARSLAGVLYEQYF.

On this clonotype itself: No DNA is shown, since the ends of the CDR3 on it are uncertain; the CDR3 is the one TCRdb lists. The CDR3: CASTSGARSDTQYF. The chain recombines TRBV19 with TRBJ2-3; no check of the table's D call, TRBD1, against the DNA was made. The germline V gene encodes CDR1 LNHDA and CDR2 SQIVND (reference sequence). Counting both end residues, the CDR3 totals 14 amino acids.

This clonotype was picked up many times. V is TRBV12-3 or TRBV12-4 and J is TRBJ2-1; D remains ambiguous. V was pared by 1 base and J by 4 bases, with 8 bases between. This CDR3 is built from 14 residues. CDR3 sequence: CASSLDEGYNEQFF. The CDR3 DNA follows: TGTGCCAGCAGTTTAGATGAAGGGTACAATGAGCAGTTCTTC.